This passage covers 26 T cell receptor beta chains from one sample sequenced in a study of shared clonotypes between healthy human individuals. CD45RO-negative, CCR7-positively selected cells formed the naive CD8 fraction, excluding terminally differentiated effector memory CD45RA+ cells. Method: immunoSEQ multiplex PCR; TCRdb's copy keeps in-frame clones and lacks some. The sample shows about 870,000 clones, 90% to 95% of them seen only once. Sequenced sample: naive CD8+ T cells sorted from blood. The receptors here all came from a young man in good health.

J is TRBJ2-1 and V is TRBV5-6, with D uncertain. The CDR3 sequence is 15 residues long. The V end was cut by 6 bases, the J end by 0 bases, with 13 bases between. Germline V lookup: CDR1 SGHDT, CDR2 YYEEEE. DNA for the CDR3: TGTGCCAGCATTGACAAGACGGCCTCCTACAATGAGCAGTTCTTC. Residues: CASIDKTASYNEQFF.

To note about this clone: The same CDR3 also results from other DNA sequences found in this sample. This chain uses TRBV6-5 with TRBJ1-3; D might be TRBD1 (5 bases). CDR3 length equals 14 residues. CDR1 and CDR2 from the germline V gene are MNHEY and SVGAGI. V lost 2 bases and J lost 2, with 7 bases in between. The chain's CDR3 is CASSYRGAGNTIYF. CDR3 in DNA: TGTGCCAGCAGTTACAGGGGAGCTGGAAACACCATATATTTT.

This chain connects TRBV7-9 to TRBJ2-1; 11 bases are a match to TRBD2. CDR1 and CDR2 (germline): SEHNR, FQNEAQ (reference sequence). This CDR3 region has 18 residues. The trim removed 5 bases at V and 7 bases at J, leaving 16 bases unmatched. The CDR3 region is CASSPRTSGSSFKNEQFF. Here the CDR3 DNA reads TGTGCCAGCAGCCCTAGAACTAGCGGGAGTAGTTTTAAAAATGAGCAGTTCTTC.

The rearrangement links TRBV5-6 to TRBJ2-2; no clear D. The germline gives CDR1 SGHDT, CDR2 YYEEEE. Trimming stripped 6 bases from V and 5 bases from J, with 11 bases between. The CDR3 has 13 residues. Here the CDR3 reads CASKPWRTGELFF. CDR3 nucleotides: TGTGCCAGCAAGCCCTGGAGAACCGGGGAGCTGTTTTTT.

The chain employs TRBV4-3 and TRBJ1-5; the D gene is possibly TRBD1 (6 bases). CDR3 length equals 17 residues. Germline V gives CDR1 LGHNA, CDR2 YSLEER. The ends were cut back, 0 bases at V and 1 base at J, with 13 bases in the middle. The CDR3 reads CASSQELGHNSNQPQHF. As DNA, the CDR3 is TGCGCCAGCAGCCAAGAACTGGGACACAACAGCAATCAGCCCCAGCATTTT.

The genes are TRBV30 and TRBJ2-1; either TRBD1 or TRBD2 may supply D (5 bases each). With 0 bases removed from V and 8 bases from J, the gap between germline ends came to 8 bases. The CDR3 loop spans 12 amino acids. The germline V gene encodes CDR1 GTSNPN and CDR2 SVGIG (reference sequence). The CDR3 DNA follows: TGTGCCTGGAGTGTTATGGGGGATGAGCAGTTCTTC. This gives the protein CAWSVMGDEQFF. Together with reference TRBV30 and TRBJ2-1, the CDR3 gives the full variable domain: SQTIHQWPATLVQPVGSPLSLECTVEGTSNPNLYWYRQAAGRGLQLLFYSVGIGQISSEVPQNLSASRPQDRQFILSSKKLLLSDSGFYLCAWSVMGDEQFFGPGTRLTVL.

CDR3 loop: CASSPGTGGLNYYNEQFF. The DNA of the CDR3 is TGCGCCAGCAGCCCGGGGACAGGGGGTCTGAATTACTACAATGAGCAGTTCTTC. V usage is TRBV5-1 and J usage is TRBJ2-1; the match to TRBD1 covers 11 bases. Trimming at V came to 4 bases and at J to 3 bases, leaving 12 bases not matched to a gene. The germline V gene encodes CDR1 SGHRS and CDR2 YFSETQ. The CDR3 has 18 amino acids.

The chain uses TRBV29-1 and TRBJ2-7; D gene ambiguous. Per germline, CDR1 SQVTM and CDR2 ANQGSEA. V lost 1 base to trimming and J lost 0 bases, with 10 bases between them. The length of the CDR3 is 14 residues. CDR3 nucleotide sequence: TGCAGCGTTGAAGCGGACCGCGACTCCTACGAGCAGTACTTC. Protein product: CSVEADRDSYEQYF.

This chain links TRBV4-3 with TRBJ1-3; a possible D gene is TRBD1 (5 bases). V gave up 1 base and J gave up 0 bases, with 13 bases separating them. Germline-derived CDR1 and CDR2 are LGHNA and YSLEER. The CDR3 is 17 residues long. CDR3 sequence: CASSQVRGRSSGNTIYF. CDR3 coding DNA: TGCGCCAGCAGCCAAGTTAGGGGAAGGTCCTCTGGAAACACCATATATTTT.

J is TRBJ2-1 and V is TRBV10-3; the D gene is possibly TRBD2 (6 bases). This CDR3 region has 14 residues. Per germline, CDR1 ENHRY and CDR2 SYGVKD. Trimming pared 2 bases from V and 6 bases from J, leaving 11 bases between. The CDR3 DNA is TGTGCCATCAGTGAGATAGGGAGGAGCAATGAGCAGTTCTTC. Its protein is CAISEIGRSNEQFF.

This chain connects TRBV7-3 to TRBJ2-1; 14 bases are a match to TRBD2. The CDR3 is made up of 15 amino acids. Germline CDR1 is SGHTA and CDR2 is FQGTGA. V shed 5 bases and J 8 bases; nucleotides not matched to a gene: 5. The DNA of the CDR3 is TGTGCCAGCAGCCGACTAGCGGGAGGGCTCGATGAGCAGTTCTTC. This encodes CASSRLAGGLDEQFF.

The gene calls are TRBV7-9 and TRBJ2-1, with D unclear. CDR1 and CDR2 (germline): SEHNR, FQNEAQ (reference sequence). This CDR3 has 13 amino acids. V lost 1 base, J lost 5 bases, and 6 bases lay in between. The CDR3 is CASSLGANNEQFF. CDR3 in DNA: TGTGCCAGCAGCTTAGGGGCAAACAATGAGCAGTTCTTC.

The CDR3 here is CASSYAQGFEGYTF. For the CDR3, the DNA is TGTGCCAGCAGTTATGCACAGGGCTTTGAGGGCTACACCTTC. The chain employs TRBV6-5 and TRBJ1-2; D possibly corresponds to TRBD1 (6 bases). The V and J ends lost 3 bases and 8 bases respectively, with 16 bases between them. Germline V gene sequence: CDR1 MNHEY, CDR2 SVGAGI. This CDR3 has 14 residues.

This clone was observed a handful of times. V is TRBV5-6 and J is TRBJ1-1; D is unclear. The ends were cut back, 0 bases at V and 6 bases at J, with 3 bases in the middle. Germline V gene lookup returns CDR1 SGHDT and CDR2 YYEEEE. This CDR3 region has 11 residues. CDR3 in DNA: TGTGCCAGCAGCTTGGAGGCTGAAGCTTTCTTT. Its protein product is CASSLEAEAFF. Looking up the rest from reference TRBV5-6 and TRBJ1-1 gives the full variable domain: DAGVTQSPTHLIKTRGQQVTLRCSPKSGHDTVSWYQQALGQGPQFIFQYYEEEERQRGNFPDRFSGHQFPNYSSELNVNALLLGDSALYLCASSLEAEAFFGQGTRLTVV.

The chain recombines TRBV6-5 with TRBJ2-7; D unclear. Per germline, CDR1 MNHEY and CDR2 SVGAGI. V lost 6 bases and J lost 5, with 14 bases in between. The CDR3 is made up of 13 amino acids. CDR3 protein: CASSLHSRDEQYF. The DNA of the CDR3 is TGTGCCAGCAGCCTCCATTCTAGGGACGAGCAGTACTTC.

The J gene is TRBJ2-7, the V gene TRBV7-2; 8 positions agree with TRBD1. The CDR3 is 15 residues long. V dropped 7 bases and J dropped 7; count of bases not matched to a gene: 15. Germline V gene data show CDR1 as SGHTA and CDR2 as FQGNSA. The CDR3 is CASTHQKDRDREQYF. The CDR3 nucleotides read TGTGCCAGCACCCATCAGAAGGACAGGGATCGAGAGCAGTACTTC.

The rearrangement joins TRBV4-3 to TRBJ2-7; a weak D match, TRBD1 (6 bases). V lost 4 bases to trimming and J lost 5 bases, with 15 bases between them. The CDR3 contains 14 residues. Germline loops: CDR1 LGHNA, CDR2 YSLEER. The CDR3 DNA is TGCGCCAGCAGCCCCCAGGGGTCTGGCCACGAGCAGTACTTC. It encodes CASSPQGSGHEQYF.

The chain has TRBV15 and TRBJ1-6; 9 bases map to TRBD1. With 5 bases clipped from V and 8 bases from J, the junction kept 7 bases outside the gene matches. Germline CDR1 and CDR2: LNHNV and YYDKDF (reference sequence). This CDR3 is 15 amino acids long. The CDR3: CATSSQGAPDSPLHF. CDR3 nucleotides: TGTGCCACCAGCTCACAGGGGGCGCCGGATTCACCCCTCCACTTT.

The chain couples TRBV21-1 to TRBJ2-7; TRBD2, the D gene given by the table, was not confirmed from the DNA. TRBV21-1 is tagged as a pseudogene. This CDR3 has 14 residues. The DNA for the CDR3 is TGTGCCAGCAGCGTAGCGGGACCTCGGGGAGAGCAGTACTTC. Translation gives CASSVAGPRGEQYF.

V gene TRBV7-3 combines with J gene TRBJ2-1; tentatively, D is TRBD2 (6 bases). Germline lookup yields CDR1 SGHTA and CDR2 FQGTGA. CDR3 length equals 16 residues. Trimming pared 5 bases from V and 5 bases from J, leaving 19 bases between. CDR3 protein: CASSNGTGLANNEQFF. The CDR3 DNA is TGTGCCAGCAGCAATGGCACGGGACTGGCCAACAATGAGCAGTTCTTC.

V gene TRBV29-1 combines with J gene TRBJ2-3, with 7 bases lining up with TRBD2. The CDR3 is 17 amino acids. The V and J ends lost 2 bases and 2 bases, in that order; junction bases with no gene match: 13. Germline assignment: CDR1 SQVTM and CDR2 ANQGSEA. CDR3 in DNA: TGCAGCGTTGAAAGCTGGTCTAGCGGACCCCTCACAGATACGCAGTATTTT. Translating gives CSVESWSSGPLTDTQYF.

J is TRBJ2-2 and V is TRBV6-5, with D maybe TRBD2 (5 bases). CDR3 size: 14 residues. The germline V and J ends were trimmed by 0 bases and 7 bases, with 9 bases remaining between them. Germline V CDR1 and CDR2: MNHEY, SVGAGI. CDR3 residues: CASSYSGVFGELFF. The CDR3 DNA reads as TGTGCCAGCAGTTACTCGGGAGTTTTCGGGGAGCTGTTTTTT.

The CDR3 sequence: CASSLAVRGETDTQYF. Here the CDR3 DNA reads TGTGCCAGCAGCTTAGCCGTGCGGGGCGAGACAGATACGCAGTATTTT. This chain uses TRBV7-9 with TRBJ2-3; maybe TRBD2 (6 bases). This CDR3 contains 16 residues. Trimming cost V 0 bases and J 3 bases, with 13 bases left between them. Germline V lookup: CDR1 SEHNR, CDR2 FQNEAQ (reference sequence).

This chain connects TRBV29-1 to TRBJ1-5; 9 nucleotides align to TRBD1. The CDR3 runs to 15 residues. V lost 0 bases, J lost 4 bases, and 4 bases stayed unmatched. The germline V gene encodes CDR1 SQVTM and CDR2 ANQGSEA. CDR3 DNA sequence: TGCAGCGTTGAAGATGGGACAGGGCTAAATCAGCCCCAGCATTTT. The encoded protein is CSVEDGTGLNQPQHF.

The chain uses TRBV4-1 and TRBJ1-5, with no clear D. This CDR3 spans 12 amino acids. Between the trimmed V and J ends, which lost 1 base and 4 bases, there was a span of 2 bases. Germline lookup yields CDR1 MGHRA and CDR2 YSYEKL. CDR3 coding DNA: TGCGCCAGCAGCCAAGGGAATCAGCCCCAGCATTTT. Amino acids: CASSQGNQPQHF.

This clone was seen only once. This chain connects TRBV29-1 to TRBJ2-4; 8 nucleotides line up with TRBD1. The V segment lost 8 bases and the J segment 3 bases; nucleotides outside the gene matches: 9. Germline V CDR1 and CDR2: SQVTM, ANQGSEA. This CDR3 comprises 14 residues. The CDR3 coding sequence is TGCAGCACCCAGGGGGCCGGAGACAAAAACATTCAGTACTTC. Amino acids: CSTQGAGDKNIQYF.